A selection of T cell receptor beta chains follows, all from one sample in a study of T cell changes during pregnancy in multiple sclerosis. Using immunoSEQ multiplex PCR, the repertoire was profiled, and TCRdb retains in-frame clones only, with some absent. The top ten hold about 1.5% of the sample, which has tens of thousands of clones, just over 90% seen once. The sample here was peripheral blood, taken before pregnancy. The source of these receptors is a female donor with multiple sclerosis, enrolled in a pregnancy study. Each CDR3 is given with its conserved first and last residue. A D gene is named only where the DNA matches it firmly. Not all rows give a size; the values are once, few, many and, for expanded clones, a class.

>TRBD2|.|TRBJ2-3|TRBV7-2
TGTGCCAGCAGCCAGGGACTAGCGAGCGAATTT
CASSQGLASEF
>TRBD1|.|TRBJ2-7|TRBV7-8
TGTGCCAGCAGCTCCGAAGGGGGCCGGGCCTACGAGCAGTACTTC
CASSSEGGRAYEQYF
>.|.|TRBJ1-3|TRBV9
TGTGCCAGCAGCGGTACAGGGATCTCTGGAAACACCATATATTTT
CASSGTGISGNTIYF
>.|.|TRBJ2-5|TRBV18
TGTGCCAGCTCACCACAGGTAAACAGCCAAGAGACCCAGTACTTC
CASSPQVNSQETQYF
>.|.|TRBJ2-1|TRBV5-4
TGTGCCAGCAGCGCGGACACTTCCTACAATGAGCAGTTCTTC
CASSADTSYNEQFF
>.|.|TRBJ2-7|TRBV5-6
TGTGCCAGCAGCTTCATTGGGACACCTCTACGAGAGCAGTACTTC
CASSFIGTPLREQYF
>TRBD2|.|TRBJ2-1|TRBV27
TGTGCCAGCAGTTCTAAACCGGGACTAGCGTCTGAGCAGTTCTTC
CASSSKPGLASEQFF
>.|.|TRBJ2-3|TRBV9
TGTGCCAGCAGCGTAGTGGGGACTCACACAGATACGCAGTATTTT
CASSVVGTHTDTQYF
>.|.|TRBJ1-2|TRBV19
TGTGCCAGTAATCTCGGCGGCTATGGCTACACCTTC
CASNLGGYGYTF
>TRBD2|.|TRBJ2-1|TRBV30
TGTGCCTGGAGTCGAGCGGGGGGTGTCGATGAGCAGTTCTTC
CAWSRAGGVDEQFF
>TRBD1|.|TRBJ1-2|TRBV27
TGTGCCAGCACGTTCACAGGGGCGTTCACCCATGGCTACACCTTC
CASTFTGAFTHGYTF
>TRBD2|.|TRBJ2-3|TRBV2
TGTGCCAGCAGTGAATCCTCGGGGGGGAAGGCTAGCACAGATACGCAGTATTTT
CASSESSGGKASTDTQYF
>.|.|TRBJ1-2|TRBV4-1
TGCGCCAGCAGCCGCCCGCAGGACAGATTGGTGGGCTACACCTTC
CASSRPQDRLVGYTF
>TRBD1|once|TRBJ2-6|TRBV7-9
TGTGCCAGCAGCCAGCGGGACAGGGACGGGAACGGGGCCAACGTCCTGACTTTC
CASSQRDRDGNGANVLTF
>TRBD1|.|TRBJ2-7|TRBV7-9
TGTGCCAGCAGCTTCCCCATAAAGGGGGACAGGGGACCCTACGAGCAGTACTTC
CASSFPIKGDRGPYEQYF
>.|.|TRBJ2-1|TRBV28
TGTGCCAGCAGCTCCCCCAGGGTTGACAGAAAATACAATGAGCAGTTCTTC
CASSSPRVDRKYNEQFF
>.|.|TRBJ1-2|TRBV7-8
TGTGCCAGCAGCTTGGGCAGCTCTAACTATGGCTACACCTTC
CASSLGSSNYGYTF
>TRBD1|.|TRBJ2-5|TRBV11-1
TGTGCCAGCAGCGATGGACAGGGGGTTAGGGAGACCCAGTACTTC
CASSDGQGVRETQYF
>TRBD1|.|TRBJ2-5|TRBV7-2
TGTGCCAGCAGCAAGGACAGGGGTGGAGAGACCCAGTACTTC
CASSKDRGGETQYF
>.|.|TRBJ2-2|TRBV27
TGTGCCAGCAGCCCGCTCCAAGGACACCGAGGGGGAAGGGAGCTGTTTTTT
CASSPLQGHRGGRELFF
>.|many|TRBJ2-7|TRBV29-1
TGCAGCGCCGGAGCAGGGGAATTCTACGAGCAGTACTTC
CSAGAGEFYEQYF
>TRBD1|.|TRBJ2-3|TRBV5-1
TGCGCCAGCAGCGACAGGGTGAGCACAGATACGCAGTATTTT
CASSDRVSTDTQYF
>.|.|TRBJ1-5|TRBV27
TGTGCCAGCAGTTTGGCTGCGGCACAGCCCCAGCATTTT
CASSLAAAQPQHF
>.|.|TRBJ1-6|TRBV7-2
TGTGCCAGCAGCTTAGCGGCCGCAGTCTCCTATAATTCACCCCTCCACTTT
CASSLAAAVSYNSPLHF
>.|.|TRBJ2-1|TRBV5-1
TGCGCCAGCAGCCCTAGACAGTTGGACAATGAGCAGTTCTTC
CASSPRQLDNEQFF
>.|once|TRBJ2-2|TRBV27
TGTGCCAGCAGTTTAGGGGGGTCCGGGGAGCTGTTTTTT
CASSLGGSGELFF
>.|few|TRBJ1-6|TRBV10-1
TGCGCCAGCAGTGAGTCGAGTTCACCCCTCCACTTT
CASSESSSPLHF
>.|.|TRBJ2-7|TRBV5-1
TGCGCCAGCAGCTTGGGGGGGGGACAAAACGTCTACGAGCAGTACTTC
CASSLGGGQNVYEQYF
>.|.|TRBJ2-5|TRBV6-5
TGTGCCAGCAGTTACTCGAGCAGCGTCGAGACCCAGTACTTC
CASSYSSSVETQYF
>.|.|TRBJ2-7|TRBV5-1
TGCGCCAGCAGCTCGGGGTCAGGGGTCAGCTCCTACGAGCAGTACTTC
CASSSGSGVSSYEQYF